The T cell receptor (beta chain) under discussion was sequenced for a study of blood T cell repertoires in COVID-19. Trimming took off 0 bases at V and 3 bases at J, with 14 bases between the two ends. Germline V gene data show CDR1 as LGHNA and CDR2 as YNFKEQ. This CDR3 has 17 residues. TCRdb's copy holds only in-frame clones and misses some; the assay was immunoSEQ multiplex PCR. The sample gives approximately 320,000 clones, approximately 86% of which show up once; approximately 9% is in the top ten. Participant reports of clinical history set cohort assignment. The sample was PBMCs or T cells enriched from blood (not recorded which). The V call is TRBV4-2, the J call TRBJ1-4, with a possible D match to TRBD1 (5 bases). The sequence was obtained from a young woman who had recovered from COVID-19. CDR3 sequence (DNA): TGTGCCAGCAGCCAAGATTCAGCGGGACCCCCTAATGAAAAACTGTTTTTT. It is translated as CASSQDSAGPPNEKLFF.